The 3 T cell receptor beta chains reported below all come from one sample, sequenced in a study of OX40 agonist ivuxolimab in advanced cancers. Generated by immunoSEQ multiplex PCR, the TCRdb table keeps only in-frame clones and is missing some. Of some 84,000 clones in the sample, approximately 89% were seen once. Specimen: CD4+ or CD8+ T cells sorted from blood, collected in a trial of the OX40 agonist ivuxolimab. All receptors come from an adult with an advanced solid tumor such as melanoma, head and neck, liver or kidney cancer.

This chain uses TRBV7-8 with TRBJ2-2; TRBD2 matches 10 bases. The CDR3 is 15 residues long. Germline V gene data show CDR1 as SGHVS and CDR2 as FQNEAQ. With V trimmed by 6 bases and J by 1 base, 2 bases remained unmatched. The DNA for the CDR3 is TGTGCCAGCAGGGAGCGGGGGGGGAACACCGGGGAGCTGTTTTTT. Translated, it gives CASRERGGNTGELFF.

CDR3 amino acids: CASRLDAGGGLEQFF. The CDR3 DNA follows: TGTGCCAGCAGACTGGATGCGGGGGGAGGATTAGAGCAGTTCTTC. This chain joins TRBV5-4 and TRBJ2-1; TRBD2 matches at 8 bases. The CDR3 loop spans 15 amino acids. J gave up 10 bases and V 5 bases, and 14 bases lay outside the gene matches. CDR1 is SGHNT and CDR2 is YYREEE in the germline V gene (reference sequence).

The rearrangement uses TRBV18 and TRBJ2-7, with 14 bases that match TRBD2. Germline V gene lookup returns CDR1 KGHSH and CDR2 LQKENI. With V trimmed by 1 base and J by 4 bases, 6 bases remained unmatched. This CDR3 is built from 17 residues. CDR3 loop: CASSPLGTSGRGYEQYF. The CDR3 DNA sequence: TGTGCCAGCTCACCACTAGGGACTAGCGGGAGAGGGTACGAGCAGTACTTC. Full variable domain (rest looked up from reference TRBV18 and TRBJ2-7): NAGVMQNPRHLVRRRGQEARLRCSPMKGHSHVYWYRQLPEEGLKFMVYLQKENIIDESGMPKERFSAEFPKEGPSILRIQQVVRGDSAAYFCASSPLGTSGRGYEQYFGPGTRLTVT.